This T cell receptor (beta chain) was recorded in a study of T-cell reconstitution after alpha-beta-depleted transplantation in children. This clonotype was picked up a small number of times. CDR3 length: 16 amino acids. The V segment lost 0 bases and the J segment 1 base; nucleotides outside the gene matches: 2. CDR1 is LGHNA and CDR2 is YSLEER in the germline V gene. Preparation of the TCRbeta library was carried out with unique molecular identifiers. TCRdb analysed the PCR reads with MiXCR anew, one entry per CDR3 protein. The sample records more than 300,000 distinct CDR3 sequences, roughly 16% being singletons.

The starting material was PBMCs, mostly from graft donor cells, obtained 360 days after TCRalphabeta/CD19-depleted stem cell transplant. V gene TRBV4-3 combines with J gene TRBJ2-2; 7 bases line up with TRBD2. The receptor's source is a male patient between 2 and 9 years old who had a stem cell transplant for acute lymphoblastic leukemia, so the T cells may come from the graft donor. The CDR3 region has the DNA TGCGCCAGCAGCCAAGATCCTAGCGGGAACACCGGGGAGCTGTTTTTT. This translates into CASSQDPSGNTGELFF.